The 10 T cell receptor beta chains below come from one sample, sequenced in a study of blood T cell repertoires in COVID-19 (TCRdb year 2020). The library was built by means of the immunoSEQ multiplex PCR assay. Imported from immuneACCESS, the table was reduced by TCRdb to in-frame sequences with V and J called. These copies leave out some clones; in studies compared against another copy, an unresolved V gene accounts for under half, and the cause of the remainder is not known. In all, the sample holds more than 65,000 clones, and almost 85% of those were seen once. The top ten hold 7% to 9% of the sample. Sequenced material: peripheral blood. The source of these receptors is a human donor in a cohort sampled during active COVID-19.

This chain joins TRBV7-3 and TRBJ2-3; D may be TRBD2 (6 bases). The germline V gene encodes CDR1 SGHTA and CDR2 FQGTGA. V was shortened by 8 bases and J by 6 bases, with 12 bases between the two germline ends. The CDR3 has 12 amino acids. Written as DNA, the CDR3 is TGTGCCAGCTCCGGGGCGGGGGATACGCAGTATTTT. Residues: CASSGAGDTQYF.

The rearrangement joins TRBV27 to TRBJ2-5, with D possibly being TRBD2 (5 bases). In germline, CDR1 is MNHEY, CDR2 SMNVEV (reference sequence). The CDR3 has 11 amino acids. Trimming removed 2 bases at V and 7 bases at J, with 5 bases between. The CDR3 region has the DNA TGTGCCAGCAGTTTACGGGGGACCCAGTACTTC. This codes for CASSLRGTQYF.

The CDR3 DNA is TGTGCCAGCAGTTTTTCCCCCCCGGGGGAAAAACTGTTTTTT. Translating it yields CASSFSPPGEKLFF. V is TRBV27 and J is TRBJ1-4; D gene ambiguous. CDR1 is MNHEY, CDR2 SMNVEV, per germline (reference sequence). The CDR3 extends over 14 amino acids. V was clipped by 3 bases and J by 8 bases, with 13 bases between them.

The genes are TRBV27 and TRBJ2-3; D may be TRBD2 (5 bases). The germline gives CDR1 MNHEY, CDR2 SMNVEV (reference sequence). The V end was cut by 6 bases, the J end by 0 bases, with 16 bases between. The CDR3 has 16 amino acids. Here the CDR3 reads CASRQDRGISTDTQYF. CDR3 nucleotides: TGTGCCAGCAGACAAGACCGGGGAATTAGCACAGATACGCAGTATTTT.

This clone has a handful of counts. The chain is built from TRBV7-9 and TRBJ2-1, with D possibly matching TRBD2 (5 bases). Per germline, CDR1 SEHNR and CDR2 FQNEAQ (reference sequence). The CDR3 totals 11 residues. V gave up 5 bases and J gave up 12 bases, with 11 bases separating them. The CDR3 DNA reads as TGTGCCAGCAGCCCGAGGGCTGGGCAGTTCTTC. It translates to CASSPRAGQFF. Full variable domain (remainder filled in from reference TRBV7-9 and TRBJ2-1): DTGVSQNPRHKITKRGQNVTFRCDPISEHNRLYWYRQTLGQGPEFLTYFQNEAQLEKSRLLSDRFSAERPKGSFSTLEIQRTEQGDSAMYLCASSPRAGQFFGPGTRLTVL.

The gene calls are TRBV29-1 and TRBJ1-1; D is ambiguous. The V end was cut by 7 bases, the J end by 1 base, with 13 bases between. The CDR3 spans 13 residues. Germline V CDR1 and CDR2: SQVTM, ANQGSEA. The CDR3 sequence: CSARETPNTEAFF. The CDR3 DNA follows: TGCAGCGCTCGGGAGACCCCGAACACTGAAGCTTTCTTT.

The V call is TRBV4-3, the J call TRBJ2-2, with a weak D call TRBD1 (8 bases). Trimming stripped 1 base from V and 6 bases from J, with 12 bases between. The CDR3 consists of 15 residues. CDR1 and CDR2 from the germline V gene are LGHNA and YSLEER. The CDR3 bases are TGCGCCAGCAGCCAAGTCACAGGGGGGGCCGGGGAGCTGTTTTTT. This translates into CASSQVTGGAGELFF.

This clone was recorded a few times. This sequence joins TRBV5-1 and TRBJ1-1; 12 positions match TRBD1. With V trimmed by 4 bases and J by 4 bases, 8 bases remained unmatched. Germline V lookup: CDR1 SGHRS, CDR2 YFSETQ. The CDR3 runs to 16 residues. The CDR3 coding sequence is TGCGCCAGCAGCAGGGACAGGGGGCGAGCTGGCACTGAAGCTTTCTTT. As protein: CASSRDRGRAGTEAFF.

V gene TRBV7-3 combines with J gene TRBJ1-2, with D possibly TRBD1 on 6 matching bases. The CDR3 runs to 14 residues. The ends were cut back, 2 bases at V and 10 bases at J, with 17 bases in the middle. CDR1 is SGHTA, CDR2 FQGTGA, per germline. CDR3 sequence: CASSLWAGDPDYTF. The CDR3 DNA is TGTGCCAGCAGCTTATGGGCAGGGGATCCCGACTACACCTTC.

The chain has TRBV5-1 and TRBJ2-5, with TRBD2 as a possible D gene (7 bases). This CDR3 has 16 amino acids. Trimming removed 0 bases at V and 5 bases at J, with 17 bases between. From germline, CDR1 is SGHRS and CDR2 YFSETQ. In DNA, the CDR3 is TGCGCCAGCAGCTTGGCCTTGGGGGGGGCTTTGGAGACCCAGTACTTC. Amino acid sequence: CASSLALGGALETQYF.